This entry describes one T cell receptor beta chain. This record belongs to a study of blood T cell repertoires in COVID-19. Study background: Collection of acute and convalescent COVID-19 samples took place in the United States, Italy and Spain.

The method was immunoSEQ multiplex PCR; TCRdb's version includes in-frame clones alone and lacks a portion of them. Of around 170,000 clones detected, about 88% appear once; the ten largest clones hold about a quarter. CDR3 length: 16 amino acids. Trimming left V 2 bases short and J 0 bases short, with 13 bases between. Germline V CDR1 and CDR2: SGHNT, YENEEA. What was sequenced was peripheral blood. This chain uses TRBV11-3 with TRBJ1-2, with a tentative D call TRBD1 (5 bases). The receptor comes from a man in his sixties with acute or convalescent COVID-19. This CDR3 reads CASSLYGHGANYGYTF. The DNA of the CDR3 is TGTGCCAGCAGCTTATACGGACATGGGGCTAACTATGGCTACACCTTC.